The sequence of this T cell receptor beta chain was determined in a study of cytomegalovirus exposure and HLA in healthy donors. Using immunoSEQ multiplex PCR, the repertoire was profiled, and TCRdb retains in-frame clones only, with some absent. The repertoire holds some 120,000 clones, roughly 89% seen once, with about 1.1% in the top ten. J gave up 1 base and V 6 bases, and 2 bases lay outside the gene matches. CDR1 and CDR2 (germline): WSHSY, SAAADI. CDR3 length: 13 amino acids. Sequencing was done on a sample of PBMCs. This sequence was found in a young woman in good health and CMV-seronegative. The chain combines TRBV10-2 with TRBJ2-7; 8 bases fit TRBD1. CDR3 nucleotides: TGCGCCAGCAGAAGGACAGGGTCCTACGAGCAGTACTTC. It encodes CASRRTGSYEQYF.